These 28 T cell receptor beta chains originate from one sample sequenced in a study of T cell clonality in common variable immunodeficiency. Study-level points and caveats: In common variable immunodeficiency, TCR beta chains reportedly carried fewer deletions and N-nucleotide insertions.

Their cognate antigens are unknown. Here immunoSEQ multiplex PCR was the method, and the copy in TCRdb shows in-frame clones only, minus some. The sample has approximately 35,000 clones, none seen only once; the top ten hold 5.5% to 7%. The sequenced material came from peripheral blood mononuclear cells. These receptors all come from a human donor with common variable immunodeficiency.

The DNA read from the CDR3 is TGTGCCAGCAGCCACGGGGACAGGGTTGTCGGGGGC. This gives the protein CASSHGDRVVGG. The CDR3 in its entirety is CASSHGDRVVGGYTF. The chain recombines TRBV5-5 with TRBJ1-2; 9 bases are shared with TRBD1. The CDR3 extends 3 residues past the end of the read, so its final part is completed from the germline J gene. The CDR3 sequence is 15 residues long. Germline CDR1 and CDR2: SGHKS and YYEKEE (reference sequence).

Of note for this clone: Coverage ceases 3 residues before the CDR3 finishes, and the germline J gene fills in the end. The V call is TRBV30, the J call TRBJ2-1; TRBD1 agrees at 7 bases. Germline lookup yields CDR1 GTSNPN and CDR2 SVGIG (reference sequence). V lost 4 bases and J lost 5; bases outside the gene matches: 2. The CDR3 is made up of 12 amino acids. The CDR3 DNA, read in part, is TGTGCCTGGAAGGGACAGCACAATGAG. It is translated as CAWKGQHNE. The entire CDR3 is CAWKGQHNEQFF. Full variable domain (outside the CDR3, taken from reference TRBV30 and TRBJ2-1): SQTIHQWPATLVQPVGSPLSLECTVEGTSNPNLYWYRQAAGRGLQLLFYSVGIGQISSEVPQNLSASRPQDRQFILSSKKLLLSDSGFYLCAWKGQHNEQFFGPGTRLTVL.

As for this clone: The read is 3 residues too short to cover the CDR3 end, so that end is filled in from the germline J gene. This chain joins TRBV11-2 and TRBJ2-5, with D maybe TRBD2 (5 bases). The germline V gene has CDR1 SGHAT and CDR2 FQNNGV. There are 14 residues in the CDR3. The germline V and J ends were trimmed by 5 bases and 5 bases, with 15 bases remaining between them. The CDR3 bases that were read are TGTGCCAGCAGCCGTGGCGGGTCCGTCGAGACC. It specifies CASSRGGSVET. The full CDR3 sequence reads CASSRGGSVETQYF.

In its sample, this clone is medium-sized. The read terminates 3 residues before the CDR3 end, so the remaining end is supplied by the germline J gene. This rearrangement joins TRBV15 to TRBJ2-5; D may be TRBD1 (5 bases). The CDR3 extends over 15 amino acids. Germline values: CDR1 LNHNV, CDR2 YYDKDF (reference sequence). V was pared by 0 bases and J by 1 base, with 9 bases between. CDR3 region: CATSRDGQRQETQYF. CDR3 DNA (partial): TGTGCCACCAGCAGAGATGGACAACGCCAAGAGACC.

This clone was observed a handful of times. The CDR3 bases that were read are TGTGCCAGTAGCTTGGGGACTCAACCAACTAATGAAAAA. Amino acid sequence: CASSLGTQPTNEK. The full CDR3 reads CASSLGTQPTNEKLFF. V gene TRBV19 combines with J gene TRBJ1-4; the D gene is possibly TRBD1 (5 bases). The CDR3 goes on 3 residues after the read ends, and that part is filled in from the germline J gene. CDR1 and CDR2 from the germline V gene are LNHDA and SQIVND (reference sequence). There are 16 residues in the CDR3. V was pared by 6 bases and J by 0 bases, with 14 bases between.

This clone has more than one count but fewer than ten. The read stops 3 residues short of the end of the CDR3; the missing end is completed from the germline J gene. The gene calls are TRBV7-2 and TRBJ1-4; TRBD1 matches 7 bases. Per the germline V gene, CDR1 is SGHTA and CDR2 is FQGNSA. The CDR3 consists of 13 residues. The trim removed 5 bases at V and 4 bases at J, leaving 1 base unmatched. The part of the CDR3 DNA that was read is TGTGCCAGCAGCCGACAGGGTAATGAAAAA. It is translated as CASSRQGNEK. From start to end, the CDR3 is CASSRQGNEKLFF.

About this clone: Coverage ceases 3 residues before the CDR3 finishes, and the germline J gene fills in the end. The sample has other DNA sequences that encode this CDR3 too. The rearrangement links TRBV5-1 to TRBJ2-1; 13 nucleotides line up with TRBD2. Germline V CDR1 and CDR2: SGHRS, YFSETQ. V dropped 0 bases and J dropped 5; count of bases not matched to a gene: 2. CDR3 length: 16 amino acids. CDR3 loop: CASSLVLAGGNNEQFF. The DNA read from the CDR3 is TGCGCCAGCAGCTTGGTACTAGCGGGGGGGAACAATGAG.

Remarks on this clone: The read finishes 3 residues shy of the CDR3 end, and the germline J gene is used to complete it. This chain uses TRBV6-1 with TRBJ1-3; D might be TRBD1 (5 bases). Germline V lookup: CDR1 MNHNS, CDR2 SASEGT. Trimming took off 3 bases at V and 0 bases at J, with 9 bases between the two ends. The CDR3 has 15 amino acids. The CDR3 bases that were read are TGTGCCAGCAGTGAGGGGGGGGGCTCTGGAAACACC. Translation gives CASSEGGGSGNT. The whole CDR3 protein is CASSEGGGSGNTIYF.

This clone was seen ten or more times. The read is 3 residues too short to cover the CDR3 end, so that end is filled in from the germline J gene. This chain joins TRBV5-1 and TRBJ1-1; tentative D call: TRBD1 (5 bases). Trimming stripped 5 bases from V and 1 base from J, with 9 bases between. Germline CDR1 reads SGHRS; CDR2 reads YFSETQ. CDR3 length: 13 amino acids. Incomplete CDR3 DNA: TGCGCCAGCAGATCGACAGCGAACACTGAA. The encoded protein is CASRSTANTE. The whole CDR3 is CASRSTANTEAFF.

This clone was seen repeatedly, ten times or more. The sequence runs out 3 residues before the end of the CDR3; the remainder is reconstructed from the germline J gene. The chain is built from TRBV5-4 and TRBJ1-5; tentative D call: TRBD1 (6 bases). The CDR3 extends over 14 amino acids. The V end was cut by 0 bases, the J end by 3 bases, with 7 bases between. Germline-derived CDR1 and CDR2 are SGHNT and YYREEE (reference sequence). CDR3 sequence: CASSLDRDNQPQHF. CDR3 DNA (partial): TGTGCCAGCAGCTTGGACAGGGACAATCAGCCC. The variable domain in full, completed from reference TRBV5-4 and TRBJ1-5, reads ETGVTQSPTHLIKTRGQQVTLRCSSQSGHNTVSWYQQALGQGPQFIFQYYREEENGRGNFPPRFSGLQFPNYSSELNVNALELDDSALYLCASSLDRDNQPQHFGDGTRLSIL.

This clone was detected a few times. The read ends 3 residues early relative to the CDR3; the germline J gene fills the gap. This sequence joins TRBV6-2 or TRBV6-3 and TRBJ2-7; no definite D call. This CDR3 has 13 amino acids. V was shortened by 6 bases and J by 1 base, with 10 bases between the two germline ends. CDR1 and CDR2 (germline): MNHEY, SVGEGT. The CDR3 protein is CASSSVLSYEQYF. CDR3 DNA (partial): TGTGCCAGCAGCTCCGTCCTTTCCTACGAG.

This clone was counted between two and nine times. The read falls 3 residues short of the CDR3 end, and the missing part is taken from the germline J gene. This chain uses TRBV19 with TRBJ2-6; D perhaps matches TRBD2 (5 bases). The CDR3 has 15 amino acids. The ends were cut back, 7 bases at V and 4 bases at J, with 14 bases in the middle. Germline CDR1 reads LNHDA; CDR2 reads SQIVND (reference sequence). The CDR3 bases that were read are TGTGCCAGTACTGTGGCGCGGGCCGGGGCCAACGTC. As protein: CASTVARAGANV. The whole CDR3 protein is CASTVARAGANVLTF.

This clone was picked up many times. The read is 3 residues too short to cover the CDR3 end, so that end is filled in from the germline J gene. V usage is TRBV12-3 or TRBV12-4 and J usage is TRBJ2-7; TRBD1 is a possible D gene (6 bases). The CDR3 has 13 amino acids. The germline V and J ends were trimmed by 6 bases and 3 bases, with 12 bases remaining between them. The covered CDR3 bases are TGTGCCAGCAGCCAGGGGACCCTCTACGAG. This codes for CASSQGTLYE. The whole CDR3 region reads CASSQGTLYEQYF.

This clone was counted a few times. The read halts 3 residues ahead of the CDR3 end, with the missing end drawn from the germline J gene. This chain connects TRBV2 to TRBJ1-5; D gene uncertain. The germline V and J ends were trimmed by 4 bases and 0 bases, with 7 bases remaining between them. Germline CDR1 reads SNHLY; CDR2 reads FYNNEI. The length of the CDR3 is 14 residues. CDR3: CASSASVSNQPQHF. The CDR3 bases that were read are TGTGCCAGCAGTGCGTCAGTTAGCAATCAGCCC.

This clone was detected ten times or more. The missing CDR3 end, 3 residues past where the read stops, is filled in from the germline J gene. The V call is TRBV11-2, the J call TRBJ1-2; D possibly corresponds to TRBD1 (6 bases). The germline gives CDR1 SGHAT, CDR2 FQNNGV. The CDR3 is made up of 13 amino acids. The covered CDR3 bases are TGTGCCAGCAGCCATCGGGGGGCACTGGGC. Its translation: CASSHRGALG. The complete CDR3 protein is CASSHRGALGYTF.

This clone was recorded at least ten times. The sequence runs out 3 residues before the end of the CDR3; the remainder is reconstructed from the germline J gene. The rearrangement uses TRBV4-2 and TRBJ1-1, with D possibly TRBD1 on 6 matching bases. Germline CDR1 reads LGHNA; CDR2 reads YNFKEQ. The CDR3 loop spans 14 amino acids. V lost 2 bases, J lost 4 bases, and 11 bases lay in between. The CDR3 DNA, read in part, is TGTGCCAGCAGCCAACAGGGGACGTCCACTGAA. Protein: CASSQQGTSTE. From start to end, the CDR3 is CASSQQGTSTEAFF.

This clone has more than one count but fewer than ten. The CDR3 end lies 3 residues beyond the end of the read and is filled in from the germline J gene. The V call is TRBV19, the J call TRBJ2-7; 8 bases map to TRBD1. Germline CDR1 LNHDA, CDR2 SQIVND (reference sequence). The CDR3 extends over 16 amino acids. V gave up 6 bases and J gave up 0 bases; unmatched junction bases: 10. This CDR3 reads CASRPEGQAISYEQYF. CDR3 DNA (partial): TGTGCCAGTAGACCCGAGGGACAGGCCATCTCCTACGAG.

Note on this clone: The read ends 3 residues shy of where the CDR3 ends; the end is completed using the germline J gene. V usage is TRBV2 and J usage is TRBJ1-2; D is perhaps TRBD1 (5 bases). In germline, CDR1 is SNHLY, CDR2 FYNNEI. There are 12 residues in the CDR3. The CDR3 is CASSEQGQGYTF. The sequenced CDR3 bases are TGTGCCAGCAGTGAGCAGGGTCAGGGC.

This clone was found many times. The observed sequence ends 3 residues before the CDR3 terminus, with the missing tail filled in from the germline J gene. The J gene is TRBJ2-3, the V gene TRBV7-6, with a weak D call TRBD2 (6 bases). The CDR3 has 15 amino acids. The V gene's germline CDR1 is SGHVS and CDR2 FNYEAQ. Trimming cost V 4 bases and J 5 bases, with 16 bases left between them. This CDR3 is CASSSRGSGGDTQYF. The sequenced CDR3 bases are TGTGCCAGCAGCTCCCGAGGTAGCGGTGGAGATACG.

This clone was observed at least ten times. The CDR3 end is not reached by the read, which stops 3 residues before it; the germline J gene fills it in. The chain uses TRBV19 and TRBJ1-3, with a tentative D call TRBD1 (5 bases). Germline V gives CDR1 LNHDA, CDR2 SQIVND (reference sequence). The CDR3 covers 17 residues. V lost 9 bases and J lost 3, with 24 bases in between. Here the CDR3 reads CASQFRGAGSDGNTIYF. The sequenced CDR3 bases are TGTGCCAGCCAGTTTAGGGGCGCAGGGTCAGATGGAAACACC.

This clone showed up just a few times. The observed sequence ends 3 residues before the CDR3 terminus, with the missing tail filled in from the germline J gene. The rearrangement links TRBV7-8 to TRBJ1-2; possible D gene TRBD1, 5 bases. The CDR3 length is 15 residues. Germline-derived CDR1 and CDR2 are SGHVS and FQNEAQ. V was trimmed by 5 bases and J by 2 bases, leaving 15 bases between them. This CDR3 reads CASSLLGGVNYGYTF. CDR3 bases read: TGTGCCAGCAGCCTCCTTGGAGGGGTGAACTATGGC.

The sample holds a few counts of this clone. With the read ending 3 residues before the CDR3 end, the germline J gene is used to fill in that end. The V call is TRBV7-2, the J call TRBJ2-5; 7 bases fit TRBD1. This CDR3 spans 15 amino acids. The germline V gene encodes CDR1 SGHTA and CDR2 FQGNSA. The junction had 12 bases not matched to a gene; V was cut back by 5 bases and J by 6 bases. The CDR3 bases that were read are TGTGCCAGCAGCCGGGACAGTTATGGCAATAAGACC. Its protein product is CASSRDSYGNKT. The CDR3 in its entirety is CASSRDSYGNKTQYF.

With respect to this clone: Read coverage stops 3 residues before the CDR3 terminus; the germline J gene supplies the remainder. The V gene is TRBV19, the J gene TRBJ1-2, with a possible D match to TRBD1 (6 bases). V was shortened by 0 bases and J by 5 bases, with 19 bases between the two germline ends. CDR3 length equals 17 residues. The germline CDR1 and CDR2 sequences are LNHDA and SQIVND (reference sequence). CDR3 DNA (partial): TGTGCCAGTAGTATAGATCGGGGGGCCGTGGTCGAGTATGGC. Protein: CASSIDRGAVVEYG. The entire CDR3 is CASSIDRGAVVEYGYTF.

For this clone: The read is 3 residues too short to cover the CDR3 end, so that end is filled in from the germline J gene. The chain combines TRBV5-3 with TRBJ2-3, with 10 bases fitting TRBD1. TRBV5-3 is classed as an ORF, of uncertain function. V trimming: 3 bases; J trimming: 6 bases; junction bases outside the gene matches: 13. This CDR3 comprises 17 residues. The DNA read from the CDR3 is TGTGCCAGAAGCTCATCTAAAGACAGGGGGCGTTGGGATACG. It is translated as CARSSSKDRGRWDT. The full CDR3 sequence reads CARSSSKDRGRWDTQYF.

Turning to this clone: The read ends 3 residues before the CDR3 terminus; that terminus is restored from the germline J gene. The V gene is TRBV5-1, the J gene TRBJ2-7; 7 nucleotides align to TRBD1. Germline assignment: CDR1 SGHRS and CDR2 YFSETQ. This CDR3 is built from 12 residues. With V trimmed by 4 bases and J by 4 bases, 2 bases remained unmatched. The covered CDR3 bases are TGCGCCAGCAGCGGGGACAGTTACGAG. This sequence encodes CASSGDSYE. The whole CDR3 protein reads CASSGDSYEQYF.

This clone came up many times. The CDR3 goes on 3 residues after the read ends, and that part is filled in from the germline J gene. The chain has TRBV7-2 and TRBJ1-1; weak D call: TRBD1 (6 bases). The CDR3 contains 15 residues. Trimming left V 1 base short and J 4 bases short, with 13 bases between. Germline values: CDR1 SGHTA, CDR2 FQGNSA. CDR3 bases read: TGTGCCAGCAGCTTAGTCGAGGGGGTCGGCACTGAA. It codes for CASSLVEGVGTE. The full CDR3 sequence reads CASSLVEGVGTEAFF.

At least ten counts were recorded for this clone. Sequencing ends 3 residues short of the CDR3 end; the germline J gene provides the rest. This chain uses TRBV20-1 with TRBJ2-5; TRBD2 is a possible D gene (5 bases). Deletions cut 7 bases from V and 1 base from J, with 10 bases between. Germline V gene lookup returns CDR1 DFQATT and CDR2 SNEGSKA (reference sequence). CDR3 length equals 12 residues. The CDR3 sequence is CSVSSAQETQYF. The covered CDR3 bases are TGCAGTGTTAGTAGCGCCCAAGAGACC.

This clone was recorded many times. Read data end 3 residues before the CDR3 end; the end is taken from the germline J gene. J is TRBJ2-7 and V is TRBV14, with TRBD1 identical over 12 bases. Germline CDR1 SGHDN, CDR2 FVKESK. Trimming cost V 4 bases and J 3 bases; bases outside gene matches: 4. The CDR3 extends over 15 amino acids. This CDR3 reads CASSRGQGAIYEQYF. The covered CDR3 bases are TGTGCCAGCAGCCGGGGACAGGGGGCGATCTACGAG.